These 20 T cell receptor beta chains originate from one sample sequenced in a study of cytotoxic CD8 clonotypes in ibrutinib-treated CLL. This table comes from immunoSEQ multiplex PCR, and its TCRdb copy is limited to in-frame clones, with some not included. There are 140,000 to 150,000 clones in the sample; approximately 80% occur only once, and 4.5% to 6.5% lies in the top ten. Sequences were derived from PBMCs, sampled after 24 months of ibrutinib treatment. The receptors shown here come from a human donor with chronic lymphocytic leukemia.

J is TRBJ2-1 and V is TRBV29-1; no firm D call. The CDR3 runs to 10 residues. Germline assignment: CDR1 SQVTM and CDR2 ANQGSEA. V was shortened by 4 bases and J by 7 bases, with 5 bases between the two germline ends. This CDR3 is CSVGPNEQFF. CDR3 sequence (DNA): TGCAGCGTTGGGCCTAATGAGCAGTTCTTC.

The CDR3 region has the DNA TGTGCCAGCAGCTGGGGCGGTCGTTCACCCCTCCACTTT. This encodes CASSWGGRSPLHF. The chain uses TRBV11-1 and TRBJ1-6; D might be TRBD1 (5 bases). V dropped 4 bases and J dropped 9 bases, with 10 bases sitting between them. CDR1 is SGHAT and CDR2 is FQDESV in the germline V gene (reference sequence). CDR3 length: 13 amino acids.

The chain uses TRBV18 and TRBJ1-2; the D is unclear. Germline assignment: CDR1 KGHSH and CDR2 LQKENI. This CDR3 contains 13 residues. Trimming took 3 bases from V and 7 from J, leaving 12 bases between them. CDR3 nucleotide sequence: TGTGCCAGCTCACCCGAAAACAGACCTGGCTACACCTTC. Translating it yields CASSPENRPGYTF.

The rearrangement links TRBV5-5 to TRBJ2-1; D unclear. Germline CDR1 is SGHKS and CDR2 is YYEKEE (reference sequence). Trimming left V 2 bases short and J 12 bases short, with 9 bases between. This CDR3 region has 11 residues. The CDR3 region is CASSFWVGQFF. The CDR3 coding sequence is TGTGCCAGCAGCTTTTGGGTCGGGCAGTTCTTC.

The genes are TRBV5-1 and TRBJ1-4; a weak D match, TRBD1 (5 bases). Germline CDR1 SGHRS, CDR2 YFSETQ. The CDR3 runs to 14 residues. The germline V and J ends were trimmed by 1 base and 5 bases, with 9 bases remaining between them. The CDR3 reads CASSLQGSNEKLFF. CDR3 nucleotides: TGCGCCAGCAGCTTGCAGGGTAGCAATGAAAAACTGTTTTTT.

This sequence joins TRBV14 and TRBJ2-7; TRBD1 matches at 7 bases. In germline, CDR1 is SGHDN, CDR2 FVKESK. CDR3 size: 14 residues. Trimming removed 8 bases from V and 3 bases from J; junction bases left unmatched: 10. The DNA of the CDR3 is TGTGCCAGCCCGACAGGGCCCGGATTCTACGAGCAGTACTTC. It encodes CASPTGPGFYEQYF.

V and J are TRBV7-2 and TRBJ2-7, with 7 bases identical to TRBD1. CDR1 SGHTA and CDR2 FQGNSA come from the germline V gene. The CDR3 consists of 14 residues. V trimming: 5 bases; J trimming: 3 bases; junction bases outside the gene matches: 7. The CDR3 DNA reads TGTGCCAGCAGCCCCGGACAGGCCCACTACGAGCAGTACTTC. It translates to CASSPGQAHYEQYF.

The chain employs TRBV6-5 and TRBJ2-1, with 10 bases matching TRBD2. V lost 1 base, J lost 7 bases, and 7 bases stayed unmatched. Germline loops: CDR1 MNHEY, CDR2 SVGAGI. The CDR3 sequence is 16 residues long. This CDR3 reads CASSYWASGGQNEQFF. As DNA, the CDR3 is TGTGCCAGCAGTTACTGGGCTAGCGGGGGCCAAAATGAGCAGTTCTTC.

This clone was picked up one time. The chain has TRBV13 and TRBJ2-5, with a possible D match to TRBD2 (6 bases). CDR1 PRHDT and CDR2 FYEKMQ come from the germline V gene (reference sequence). Trimming removed 1 base from V and 4 bases from J, with 7 bases in between. The CDR3 is 13 residues long. CDR3 protein: CASSLVAAETQYF. The CDR3 nucleotides read TGTGCCAGCAGCTTAGTAGCGGCAGAGACCCAGTACTTC.

V usage is TRBV9 and J usage is TRBJ2-7, with D perhaps given as TRBD1 or TRBD2 (6 bases each). The CDR3 length is 15 residues. Germline values: CDR1 SGDLS, CDR2 YYNGEE. Trimming left V 0 bases short and J 4 bases short, with 14 bases between. The chain's CDR3 is CASSVEGGPGYEQYF. The DNA of the CDR3 is TGTGCCAGCAGCGTAGAGGGGGGACCCGGTTACGAGCAGTACTTC.

The genes are TRBV27 and TRBJ2-3; a weak D match, TRBD2 (7 bases). Germline CDR1 and CDR2: MNHEY and SMNVEV (reference sequence). V was shortened by 5 bases and J by 2 bases, with 17 bases between the two germline ends. This CDR3 is built from 16 residues. The CDR3 nucleotides are TGTGCCAGCAGTCCACGAGGGGGGACTATCACAGATACGCAGTATTTT. Translating it yields CASSPRGGTITDTQYF.

There are a few counts of this clone. V is TRBV6-6 and J is TRBJ1-3; no reliable D call. The CDR3 has 14 residues. The V gene lost 4 bases and the J gene lost 0 bases, with 7 bases spanning the gap. Germline values: CDR1 MNHNY, CDR2 SVGAGI (reference sequence). This CDR3 reads CASSSLDSGNTIYF. CDR3 sequence (DNA): TGTGCCAGCAGTTCCCTCGACTCTGGAAACACCATATATTTT.

This chain joins TRBV28 and TRBJ1-1; the match to TRBD1 covers 8 bases. The V segment lost 7 bases and the J segment 8 bases; nucleotides outside the gene matches: 15. Germline assignment: CDR1 MDHEN and CDR2 SYDVKM. The CDR3 extends over 15 amino acids. In DNA, the CDR3 is TGTGCCAGCATCCCCGGACAGGGAGTGCCCACGGAAGCTTTCTTT. Translated: CASIPGQGVPTEAFF.

This clone was seen more than once but under ten times. The CDR3 region has the DNA TGTGCCAGCTCAACCCGACAGGGGGGCACTGAAGCTTTCTTT. Its translation is CASSTRQGGTEAFF. The V and J genes are TRBV18 and TRBJ1-1; TRBD1 matches at 9 bases. This CDR3 contains 14 residues. The trim removed 5 bases at V and 4 bases at J, leaving 5 bases unmatched. Per germline, CDR1 KGHSH and CDR2 LQKENI.

The chain carries TRBV10-2 and TRBJ2-5; 10 bases match TRBD2. This CDR3 contains 13 residues. V lost 6 bases and J lost 5; bases outside the gene matches: 3. Germline values: CDR1 WSHSY, CDR2 SAAADI. CDR3 sequence reads: CASRVAGGETQYF. The CDR3 DNA sequence: TGCGCCAGCAGGGTAGCGGGAGGTGAGACCCAGTACTTC.

The CDR3 sequence is CASSLSSKTQYF. DNA of the CDR3: TGTGCCAGCAGCCTTAGTTCCAAGACCCAGTACTTC. The rearrangement joins TRBV7-6 to TRBJ2-5; D gene unclear. The length of the CDR3 is 12 residues. V dropped 5 bases and J dropped 6 bases, with 10 bases sitting between them. Germline V gene data show CDR1 as SGHVS and CDR2 as FNYEAQ.

The chain links TRBV7-2 to TRBJ2-7; no clear D gene. The CDR3 covers 13 residues. Between the trimmed V and J ends, which lost 0 bases and 4 bases, there was a span of 7 bases. CDR1 and CDR2 from the germline V gene are SGHTA and FQGNSA. This chain's CDR3 is CASSLAAFYEQYF. In DNA, the CDR3 is TGTGCCAGCAGCTTAGCGGCCTTTTACGAGCAGTACTTC.

This chain uses TRBV19 with TRBJ2-1; 9 nucleotides match TRBD2. The V gene end was trimmed by 6 bases and the J gene end by 13 bases; junction bases not matched to a gene: 4. The V gene's germline CDR1 is LNHDA and CDR2 SQIVND (reference sequence). The CDR3 totals 11 residues. CDR3 protein: CASRGSGSQFF. The CDR3 nucleotides read TGTGCCAGTAGGGGTAGCGGGAGCCAGTTCTTC. Based on the CDR3 plus reference TRBV19 and TRBJ2-1, the full variable domain is DGGITQSPKYLFRKEGQNVTLSCEQNLNHDAMYWYRQDPGQGLRLIYYSQIVNDFQKGDIAEGYSVSREKKESFPLTVTSAQKNPTAFYLCASRGSGSQFFGPGTRLTVL.

V usage is TRBV4-3 and J usage is TRBJ2-1; 11 positions agree with TRBD2. The V gene end was trimmed by 0 bases and the J gene end by 7 bases; junction bases not matched to a gene: 11. The germline gives CDR1 LGHNA, CDR2 YSLEER. The CDR3 has 18 residues. CDR3 nucleotide sequence: TGCGCCAGCAGCCAAGATTCGAATAGCGGGAGGGCAAGTAATGAGCAGTTCTTC. The encoded protein is CASSQDSNSGRASNEQFF.

The genes are TRBV28 and TRBJ2-1; tentative D call: TRBD2 (5 bases). The CDR3 has 16 amino acids. Germline V CDR1 and CDR2: MDHEN, SYDVKM. Trimming left V 3 bases short and J 0 bases short, with 12 bases between. CDR3 sequence (DNA): TGTGCCAGCAGTTTCGGGCGGGCGAGCTCCTACAATGAGCAGTTCTTC. It is translated as CASSFGRASSYNEQFF.